Each of the 19 T cell receptor beta chains below was sequenced from the same sample in a study of cytomegalovirus exposure and HLA in healthy donors. The PCR was carried out with 60 Vbeta primers and 13 Jbeta primers. Using immunoSEQ multiplex PCR, the repertoire was profiled, and TCRdb retains in-frame clones only, with some absent. Across about 200,000 clones, the top ten clones capture over 0.95% of the sample. The sample taken for sequencing was PBMCs. These receptors were taken from a girl aged 2-10 years in good health and CMV-seropositive.

The chain joins TRBV28 to TRBJ2-7, with D maybe TRBD1 (5 bases). V was pared by 5 bases and J by 3 bases, with 11 bases between. This CDR3 region has 13 residues. Germline V gives CDR1 MDHEN, CDR2 SYDVKM. This CDR3 reads CASSAVQGYEQYF. The CDR3 bases are TGTGCCAGCAGTGCCGTGCAGGGCTACGAGCAGTACTTC.

The CDR3, as DNA: TGTGCCAGCAAACGGAGCACCGGGGAGCTGTTTTTT. Amino acids: CASKRSTGELFF. V is TRBV7-6 and J is TRBJ2-2; D gene ambiguous. This CDR3 has 12 residues. Germline V gene sequence: CDR1 SGHVS, CDR2 FNYEAQ. Between the trimmed V and J ends, which lost 7 bases and 4 bases, there was a span of 7 bases.

V usage is TRBV5-4 and J usage is TRBJ2-3; TRBD2 might be the D (6 bases). V lost 4 bases and J 1 base, leaving 16 bases between the germline ends. The CDR3 sequence is 16 residues long. Looked up from germline, CDR1 is SGHNT and CDR2 is YYREEE (reference sequence). The CDR3 coding sequence is TGTGCCAGCAGCCCAGGGCGAGCGGGCGGCACAGATACGCAGTATTTT. It codes for CASSPGRAGGTDTQYF. Together with reference TRBV5-4 and TRBJ2-3, the CDR3 gives the full variable domain: ETGVTQSPTHLIKTRGQQVTLRCSSQSGHNTVSWYQQALGQGPQFIFQYYREEENGRGNFPPRFSGLQFPNYSSELNVNALELDDSALYLCASSPGRAGGTDTQYFGPGTRLTVL.

The V call is TRBV12-5, the J call TRBJ2-3; TRBD1 matches at 7 bases. The CDR3 runs 15 residues. V lost 2 bases, J lost 2 bases, and 4 bases stayed unmatched. Germline CDR1 and CDR2: LGHNT and FRNRAP. The CDR3: CASGLTTGNTDTQYF. The CDR3 DNA reads TGTGCTAGTGGTTTGACGACAGGGAACACAGATACGCAGTATTTT.

The CDR3 loop is CATSRARADTQYF. DNA for the CDR3: TGTGCCACCAGCAGAGCCCGCGCAGATACGCAGTATTTT. The chain is built from TRBV15 and TRBJ2-3; no clear D gene. The CDR3 contains 13 residues. The V end was cut by 1 base, the J end by 4 bases, with 6 bases between. The germline CDR1 and CDR2 sequences are LNHNV and YYDKDF (reference sequence).

The V call is TRBV5-8, the J call TRBJ2-1, with 13 bases matching TRBD2. V trimming: 5 bases; J trimming: 0 bases; junction bases outside the gene matches: 8. Per the germline V gene, CDR1 is SGHTS and CDR2 is YDEGEE. CDR3 length: 18 amino acids. The CDR3 reads CASRAGLAGKYSYNEQFF. CDR3 DNA sequence: TGTGCCAGCAGGGCGGGACTAGCGGGGAAGTACTCCTACAATGAGCAGTTCTTC. Complete variable domain (other parts from reference TRBV5-8 and TRBJ2-1): EAGVTQSPTHLIKTRGQQATLRCSPISGHTSVYWYQQALGLGLQFLLWYDEGEERNRGNFPPRFSGRQFPNYSSELNVNALELEDSALYLCASRAGLAGKYSYNEQFFGPGTRLTVL.

The chain links TRBV2 to TRBJ2-7; 9 nucleotides agree with TRBD1. Germline lookup yields CDR1 SNHLY and CDR2 FYNNEI. J lost 6 bases, V lost 8 bases, and 14 bases had no gene match. The CDR3 loop spans 15 amino acids. The chain's CDR3 is CASPTKGGQGSEQYF. The CDR3 DNA reads as TGTGCCAGCCCTACAAAGGGGGGACAGGGAAGCGAGCAGTACTTC.

J is TRBJ1-2 and V is TRBV28, with D possibly matching TRBD1 (6 bases). This CDR3 has 15 amino acids. Trimming stripped 5 bases from V and 3 bases from J, with 16 bases between. The germline V gene encodes CDR1 MDHEN and CDR2 SYDVKM. CDR3: CASSIGTNPYYGYTF. The CDR3 nucleotides read TGTGCCAGCAGTATCGGGACAAACCCATACTATGGCTACACCTTC.

This sequence joins TRBV9 and TRBJ2-7, with 7 bases lining up with TRBD1. The CDR3 is made up of 15 amino acids. The germline V gene has CDR1 SGDLS and CDR2 YYNGEE. Unmatched junction bases numbered 8, after V lost 4 bases and J lost 1 base. The CDR3 loop is CASSPHPGQSYEQYF. The CDR3 nucleotides are TGTGCCAGCAGCCCACACCCGGGACAGTCCTACGAGCAGTACTTC.

The chain combines TRBV19 with TRBJ1-1; 8 bases align to TRBD1. Germline CDR1 LNHDA, CDR2 SQIVND (reference sequence). The V gene end was trimmed by 7 bases and the J gene end by 8 bases; junction bases not matched to a gene: 9. There are 13 residues in the CDR3. CDR3 loop: CASIPGQAAEAFF. For the CDR3, the DNA is TGTGCCAGTATTCCGGGACAGGCGGCAGAAGCTTTCTTT.

The V and J genes are TRBV11-2 and TRBJ1-4; D not certain. CDR3 size: 14 residues. The V and J ends lost 1 base and 8 bases respectively, with 11 bases between them. CDR1 and CDR2 from the germline V gene are SGHAT and FQNNGV. The CDR3 loop reads CASSLGVTLEKLFF. CDR3 DNA: TGTGCCAGCAGCTTAGGGGTGACTCTAGAAAAACTGTTTTTT.

The V and J genes are TRBV7-9 and TRBJ1-2; D is undetermined. V was cut by 3 bases and J by 7 bases, with 18 bases left in between. CDR1 is SEHNR and CDR2 is FQNEAQ in the germline V gene (reference sequence). This CDR3 is built from 15 residues. CDR3 DNA: TGTGCCAGCAGCTTCGGCCAGGCGTCATCTTTTGGCTACACCTTC. This encodes CASSFGQASSFGYTF.

Worth noting for this clone: Other DNA sequences in the same sample also yield this CDR3. The V and J genes are TRBV7-9 and TRBJ2-3; 11 bases map to TRBD2. CDR3 length equals 14 residues. V shed 2 bases and J 7 bases; nucleotides not matched to a gene: 2. CDR1 and CDR2 from the germline V gene are SEHNR and FQNEAQ (reference sequence). This chain's CDR3 is CASSLTSGSHTQYF. The CDR3 nucleotides read TGTGCCAGCAGCTTAACTAGCGGGAGTCATACGCAGTATTTT.

The V and J genes are TRBV5-6 and TRBJ2-7; 8 nucleotides match TRBD1. The CDR3 is 15 amino acids. The V gene end was trimmed by 1 base and the J gene end by 3 bases; junction bases not matched to a gene: 6. Germline assignment: CDR1 SGHDT and CDR2 YYEEEE. This CDR3 reads CASSLRTGSFYEQYF. CDR3 bases: TGTGCCAGCAGCTTGCGGACAGGGAGCTTCTACGAGCAGTACTTC.

The rearrangement joins TRBV21-1 to TRBJ2-1; the table's D gene call, TRBD2, was not cross checked with the DNA. TRBV21-1 is deemed a pseudogene. The CDR3 extends over 9 amino acids. This chain's CDR3 is CAILTTKFF. CDR3 DNA sequence: TGTGCCATCCTGACTACGAAGTTCTTC.

The J gene is TRBJ2-1, the V gene TRBV19, with D maybe TRBD2 (6 bases). Germline CDR1 reads LNHDA; CDR2 reads SQIVND (reference sequence). This CDR3 contains 15 residues. The V end lost 3 bases, the J end lost 4 bases, and 13 bases lay between the germline ends. The CDR3 region has the DNA TGTGCCAGTAGTATTTCCGGGGGTCTTTACAATGAGCAGTTCTTC. Protein product: CASSISGGLYNEQFF.

The CDR3 region is CASSLVGVRQYSYEQYF. CDR3 in DNA: TGTGCCAGCAGCTTAGTGGGTGTGAGGCAGTATTCCTACGAGCAGTACTTC. V and J are TRBV11-2 and TRBJ2-7; no firm D call. Looked up from germline, CDR1 is SGHAT and CDR2 is FQNNGV. The CDR3 is 17 amino acids. The V gene lost 1 base and the J gene lost 1 base, with 17 bases spanning the gap.

The rearrangement uses TRBV19 and TRBJ2-7; D possibly corresponds to TRBD2 (7 bases). CDR3 length: 13 amino acids. V gave up 11 bases and J gave up 7 bases, with 21 bases separating them. Germline values: CDR1 LNHDA, CDR2 SQIVND (reference sequence). The CDR3 DNA reads as TGTGCCTCAAGGGGGGGGGCAACAAGGGAGCAGTACTTC. Residues: CASRGGATREQYF.

The rearrangement uses TRBV28 and TRBJ2-5, with TRBD1 matching over 7 bases. Trimming removed 4 bases from V and 5 bases from J; junction bases left unmatched: 10. This CDR3 contains 15 residues. Germline V gives CDR1 MDHEN, CDR2 SYDVKM. CDR3 DNA: TGTGCCAGCAGTTCCCCCACAGGGGTTCTGGAGACCCAGTACTTC. The encoded protein is CASSSPTGVLETQYF.